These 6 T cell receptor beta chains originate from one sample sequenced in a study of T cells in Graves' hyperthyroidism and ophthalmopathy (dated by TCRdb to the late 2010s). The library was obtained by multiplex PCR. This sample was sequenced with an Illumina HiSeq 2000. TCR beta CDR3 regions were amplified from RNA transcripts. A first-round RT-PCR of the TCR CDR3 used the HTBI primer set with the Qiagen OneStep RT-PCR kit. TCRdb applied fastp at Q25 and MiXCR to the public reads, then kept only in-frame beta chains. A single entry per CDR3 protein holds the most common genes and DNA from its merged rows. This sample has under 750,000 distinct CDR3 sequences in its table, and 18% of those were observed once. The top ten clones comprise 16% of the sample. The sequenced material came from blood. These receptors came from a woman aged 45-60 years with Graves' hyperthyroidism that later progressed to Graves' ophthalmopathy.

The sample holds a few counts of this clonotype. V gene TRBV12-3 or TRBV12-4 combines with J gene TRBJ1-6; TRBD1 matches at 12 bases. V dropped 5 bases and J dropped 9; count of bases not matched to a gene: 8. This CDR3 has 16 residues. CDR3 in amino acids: CASSARGQGAGSPLHF. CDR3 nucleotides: TGTGCCAGCAGTGCCCGGGGACAGGGGGCGGGTTCACCCCTCCACTTT.

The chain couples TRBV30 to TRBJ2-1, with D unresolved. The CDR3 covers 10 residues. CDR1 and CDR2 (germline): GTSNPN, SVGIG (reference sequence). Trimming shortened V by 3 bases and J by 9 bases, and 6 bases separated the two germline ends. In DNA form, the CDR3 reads TGTGCCTGGAGGGGTGTTGAGCAGTTCTTC. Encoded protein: CAWRGVEQFF. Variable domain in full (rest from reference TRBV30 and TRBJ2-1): SQTIHQWPATLVQPVGSPLSLECTVEGTSNPNLYWYRQAAGRGLQLLFYSVGIGQISSEVPQNLSASRPQDRQFILSSKKLLLSDSGFYLCAWRGVEQFFGPGTRLTVL.

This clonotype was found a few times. CDR3 amino acids: CASKREQPTGELFF. CDR3 sequence (DNA): TGTGCCAGTAAGCGGGAACAGCCCACCGGGGAGCTGTTTTTT. V gene TRBV19 combines with J gene TRBJ2-2; 7 bases line up with TRBD2. V shed 7 bases, J shed 4 bases, and the junction held 6 bases outside the gene matches. This CDR3 spans 14 amino acids. Germline CDR1 is LNHDA and CDR2 is SQIVND (reference sequence).

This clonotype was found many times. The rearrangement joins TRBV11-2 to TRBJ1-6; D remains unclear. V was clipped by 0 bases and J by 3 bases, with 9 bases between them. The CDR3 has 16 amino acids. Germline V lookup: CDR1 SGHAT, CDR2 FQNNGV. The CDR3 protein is CASSLDPSGYNSPLHF. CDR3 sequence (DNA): TGTGCCAGCAGCTTAGATCCCAGCGGCTATAATTCACCCCTCCACTTT. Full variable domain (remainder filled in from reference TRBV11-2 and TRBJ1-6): EAGVAQSPRYKIIEKRQSVAFWCNPISGHATLYWYQQILGQGPKLLIQFQNNGVVDDSQLPKDRFSAERLKGVDSTLKIQPAKLEDSAVYLCASSLDPSGYNSPLHFGNGTRLTVT.

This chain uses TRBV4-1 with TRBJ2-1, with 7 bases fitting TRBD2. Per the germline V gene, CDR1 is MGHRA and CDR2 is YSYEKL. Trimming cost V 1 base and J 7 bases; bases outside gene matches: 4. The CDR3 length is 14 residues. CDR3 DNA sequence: TGCGCCAGCAGCCAAGGGGGGAGGGGAAATGAGCAGTTCTTC. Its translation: CASSQGGRGNEQFF.

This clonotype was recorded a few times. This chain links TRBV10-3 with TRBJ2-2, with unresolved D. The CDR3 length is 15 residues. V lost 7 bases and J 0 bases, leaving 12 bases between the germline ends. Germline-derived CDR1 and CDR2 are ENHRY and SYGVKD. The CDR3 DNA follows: TGTGCCATCAAGAGTGCGCCCGCGAACACCGGGGAGCTGTTTTTT. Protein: CAIKSAPANTGELFF.